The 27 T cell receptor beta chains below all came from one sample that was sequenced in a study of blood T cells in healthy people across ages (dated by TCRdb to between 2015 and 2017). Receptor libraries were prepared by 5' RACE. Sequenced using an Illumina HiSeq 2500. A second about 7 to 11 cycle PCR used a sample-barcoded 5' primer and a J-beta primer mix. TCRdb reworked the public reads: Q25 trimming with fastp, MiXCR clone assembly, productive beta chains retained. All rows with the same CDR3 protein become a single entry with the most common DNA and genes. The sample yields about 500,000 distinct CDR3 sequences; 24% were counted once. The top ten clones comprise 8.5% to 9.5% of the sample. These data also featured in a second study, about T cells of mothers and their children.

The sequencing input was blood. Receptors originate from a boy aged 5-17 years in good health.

DNA of the CDR3: TGTGCCAGCACCGGGTGGTATGAGCAGTTCTTC. It codes for CASTGWYEQFF. V and J are TRBV6-2 or TRBV6-3 and TRBJ2-1, with D hard to call. The CDR3 runs to 11 residues. V was cut by 7 bases and J by 8 bases, with 9 bases left in between. The germline gives CDR1 MNHEY, CDR2 SVGEGT.

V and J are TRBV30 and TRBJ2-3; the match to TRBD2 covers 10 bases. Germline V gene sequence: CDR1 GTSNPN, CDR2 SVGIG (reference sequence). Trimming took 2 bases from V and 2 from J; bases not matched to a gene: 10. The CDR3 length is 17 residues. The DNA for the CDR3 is TGTGCCTGGAGTAAATACTGGACTAGCGGAAACACAGATACGCAGTATTTT. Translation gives CAWSKYWTSGNTDTQYF. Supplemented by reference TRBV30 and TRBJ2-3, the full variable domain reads SQTIHQWPATLVQPVGSPLSLECTVEGTSNPNLYWYRQAAGRGLQLLFYSVGIGQISSEVPQNLSASRPQDRQFILSSKKLLLSDSGFYLCAWSKYWTSGNTDTQYFGPGTRLTVL.

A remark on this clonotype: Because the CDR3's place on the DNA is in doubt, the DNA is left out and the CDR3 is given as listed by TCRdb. CDR3 sequence: CASSSSRFTSEKLFF. The chain combines TRBV27 with TRBJ1-4. From its first to its last residue, the CDR3 has 15 amino acids. CDR1 and CDR2 (germline): MNHEY, SMNVEV (reference sequence).

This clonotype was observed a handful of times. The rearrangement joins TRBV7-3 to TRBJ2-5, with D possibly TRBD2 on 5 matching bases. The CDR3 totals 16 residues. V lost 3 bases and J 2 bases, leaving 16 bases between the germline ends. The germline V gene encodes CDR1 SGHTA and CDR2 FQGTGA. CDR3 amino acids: CASSFGPGVGQETQYF. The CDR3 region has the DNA TGTGCCAGCAGCTTTGGACCCGGGGTCGGGCAAGAGACCCAGTACTTC. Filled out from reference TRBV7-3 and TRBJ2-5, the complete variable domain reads GAGVSQTPSNKVTEKGKYVELRCDPISGHTALYWYRQSLGQGPEFLIYFQGTGAADDSGLPNDRFFAVRPEGSVSTLKIQRTERGDSAVYLCASSFGPGVGQETQYFGPGTRLLVL.

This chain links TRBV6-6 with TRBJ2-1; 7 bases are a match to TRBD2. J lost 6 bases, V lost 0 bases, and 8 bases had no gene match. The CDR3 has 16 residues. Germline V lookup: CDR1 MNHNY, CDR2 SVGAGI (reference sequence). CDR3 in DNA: TGTGCCAGCAGTTACTCGATCAGCGGGGTGGGCAATGAGCAGTTCTTC. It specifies CASSYSISGVGNEQFF.

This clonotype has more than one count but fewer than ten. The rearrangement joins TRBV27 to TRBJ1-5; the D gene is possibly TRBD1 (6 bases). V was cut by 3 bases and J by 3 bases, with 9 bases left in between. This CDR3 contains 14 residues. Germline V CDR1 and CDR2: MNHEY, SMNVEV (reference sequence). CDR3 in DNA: TGTGCCAGCAGTTTTCAGGGGCCCAATCAGCCCCAGCATTTT. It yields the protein CASSFQGPNQPQHF.

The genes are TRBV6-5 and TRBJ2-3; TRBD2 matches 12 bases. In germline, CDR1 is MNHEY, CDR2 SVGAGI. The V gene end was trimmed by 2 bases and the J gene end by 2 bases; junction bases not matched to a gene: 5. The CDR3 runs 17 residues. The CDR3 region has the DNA TGTGCCAGCAGTTACGTCGCTAGCGGGAGGGCCACAGATACGCAGTATTTT. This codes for CASSYVASGRATDTQYF.

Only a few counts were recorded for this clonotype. The CDR3, as DNA: TGTGCCAGCAGCTTTAGTATGACTAGCGGGGACACTGAAGCTTTCTTT. Translating it yields CASSFSMTSGDTEAFF. V and J are TRBV5-4 and TRBJ1-1; D unclear. Germline values: CDR1 SGHNT, CDR2 YYREEE (reference sequence). This CDR3 region has 16 residues. The V and J ends lost 2 bases and 3 bases respectively, with 17 bases between them. The full variable domain, its missing parts supplied by reference TRBV5-4 and TRBJ1-1, is ETGVTQSPTHLIKTRGQQVTLRCSSQSGHNTVSWYQQALGQGPQFIFQYYREEENGRGNFPPRFSGLQFPNYSSELNVNALELDDSALYLCASSFSMTSGDTEAFFGQGTRLTVV.

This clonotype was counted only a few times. The CDR3 sequence is CASSLGTANEKLFF. The CDR3 DNA sequence: TGCGCCAGCAGCTTGGGTACGGCTAATGAAAAACTGTTTTTT. J is TRBJ1-4 and V is TRBV5-1; D ambiguous. This CDR3 contains 14 residues. Germline V lookup: CDR1 SGHRS, CDR2 YFSETQ. Trimming shortened V by 0 bases and J by 3 bases, and 6 bases separated the two germline ends. The full variable domain, with the rest looked up from reference TRBV5-1 and TRBJ1-4, is KAGVTQTPRYLIKTRGQQVTLSCSPISGHRSVSWYQQTPGQGLQFLFEYFSETQRNKGNFPGRFSGRQFSNSRSEMNVSTLELGDSALYLCASSLGTANEKLFFGSGTQLSVL.

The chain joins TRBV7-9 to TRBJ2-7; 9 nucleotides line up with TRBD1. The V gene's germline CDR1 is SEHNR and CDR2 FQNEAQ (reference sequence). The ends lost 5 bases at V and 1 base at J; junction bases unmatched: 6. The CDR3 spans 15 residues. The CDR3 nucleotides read TGTGCCAGCAGCCTAAGACAGGGGGGTTCCTACGAGCAGTACTTC. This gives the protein CASSLRQGGSYEQYF.

In DNA form, the CDR3 reads TGTGCCACCAGTGGCGGGGGGTCTGGAAACACCATATATTTT. Amino acids: CATSGGGSGNTIYF. This chain joins TRBV7-3 and TRBJ1-3; possibly TRBD1 for D (5 bases). CDR1 and CDR2 from the germline V gene are SGHTA and FQGTGA. V was shortened by 10 bases and J by 1 base, with 14 bases between the two germline ends. There are 14 residues in the CDR3.

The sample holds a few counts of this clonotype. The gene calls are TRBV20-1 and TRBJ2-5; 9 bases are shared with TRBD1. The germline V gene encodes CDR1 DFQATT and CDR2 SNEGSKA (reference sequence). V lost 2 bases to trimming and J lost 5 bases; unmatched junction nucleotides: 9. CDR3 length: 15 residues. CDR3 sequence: CSARRVTGTGETQYF. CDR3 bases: TGCAGTGCTAGACGCGTAACCGGGACAGGGGAGACCCAGTACTTC.

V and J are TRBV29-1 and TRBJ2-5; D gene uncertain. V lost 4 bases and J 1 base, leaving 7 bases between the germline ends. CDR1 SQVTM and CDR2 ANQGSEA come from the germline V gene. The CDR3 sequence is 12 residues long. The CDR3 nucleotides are TGCAGCGTTGGCTCCCTCCAAGAGACCCAGTACTTC. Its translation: CSVGSLQETQYF.

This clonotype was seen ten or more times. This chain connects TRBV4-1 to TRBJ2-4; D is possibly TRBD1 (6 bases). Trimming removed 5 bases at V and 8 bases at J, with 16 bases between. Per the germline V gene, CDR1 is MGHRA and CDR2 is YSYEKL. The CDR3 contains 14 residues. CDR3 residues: CASSYRALRDIQYF. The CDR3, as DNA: TGCGCCAGCAGCTACAGGGCCCTGAGGGACATTCAGTACTTC.

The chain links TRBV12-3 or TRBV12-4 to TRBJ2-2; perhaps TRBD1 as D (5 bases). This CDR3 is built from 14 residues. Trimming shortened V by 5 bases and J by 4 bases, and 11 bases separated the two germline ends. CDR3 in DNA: TGTGCCAGCAGTATGGGGCAACGCACCGGGGAGCTGTTTTTT. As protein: CASSMGQRTGELFF.

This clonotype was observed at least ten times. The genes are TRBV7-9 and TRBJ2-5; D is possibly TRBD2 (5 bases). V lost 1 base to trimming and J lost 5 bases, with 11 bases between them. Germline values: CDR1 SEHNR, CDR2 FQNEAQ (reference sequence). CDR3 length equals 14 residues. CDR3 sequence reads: CASSLVPGLETQYF. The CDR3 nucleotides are TGTGCCAGCAGCTTAGTCCCGGGGTTGGAGACCCAGTACTTC. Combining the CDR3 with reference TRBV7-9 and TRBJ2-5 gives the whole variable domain DTGVSQNPRHKITKRGQNVTFRCDPISEHNRLYWYRQTLGQGPEFLTYFQNEAQLEKSRLLSDRFSAERPKGSFSTLEIQRTEQGDSAMYLCASSLVPGLETQYFGPGTRLLVL.

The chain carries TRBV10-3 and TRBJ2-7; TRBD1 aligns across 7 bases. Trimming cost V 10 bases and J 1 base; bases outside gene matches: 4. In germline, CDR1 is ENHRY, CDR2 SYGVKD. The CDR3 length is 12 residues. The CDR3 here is CATSDRSYEQYF. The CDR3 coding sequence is TGTGCCACGTCGGACAGGTCCTACGAGCAGTACTTC.

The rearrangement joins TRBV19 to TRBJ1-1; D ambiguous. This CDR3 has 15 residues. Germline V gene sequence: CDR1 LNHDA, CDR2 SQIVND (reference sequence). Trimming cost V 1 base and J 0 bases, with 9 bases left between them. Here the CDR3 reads CASSIARTMNTEAFF. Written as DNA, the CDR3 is TGTGCCAGTAGTATAGCCCGGACGATGAACACTGAAGCTTTCTTT.

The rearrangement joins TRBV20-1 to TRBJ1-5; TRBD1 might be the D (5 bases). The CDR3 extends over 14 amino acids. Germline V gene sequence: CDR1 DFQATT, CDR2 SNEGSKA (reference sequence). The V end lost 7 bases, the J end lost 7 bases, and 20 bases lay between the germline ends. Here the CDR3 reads CSVKSPRAGQPQHF. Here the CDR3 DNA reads TGCAGTGTGAAATCCCCCAGGGCGGGCCAGCCCCAGCATTTT.

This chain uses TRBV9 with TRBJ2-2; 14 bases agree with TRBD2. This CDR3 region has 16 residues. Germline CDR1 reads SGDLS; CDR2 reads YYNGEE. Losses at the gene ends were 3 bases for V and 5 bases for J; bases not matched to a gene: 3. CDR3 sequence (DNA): TGTGCCAGCAGCGAGACTAGCGGGAGGGGAACCGGGGAGCTGTTTTTT. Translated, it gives CASSETSGRGTGELFF.

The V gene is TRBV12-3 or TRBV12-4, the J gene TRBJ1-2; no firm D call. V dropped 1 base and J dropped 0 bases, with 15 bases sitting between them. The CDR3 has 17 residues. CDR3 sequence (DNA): TGTGCCAGCAGTTTAGGCGGGAATGTGGGAGCTAACTATGGCTACACCTTC. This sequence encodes CASSLGGNVGANYGYTF.

The CDR3 nucleotides are TGTGCCAGCAGCTCCCAGGCGGAGCAGTACTTC. Amino acids: CASSSQAEQYF. The chain recombines TRBV7-9 with TRBJ2-7; the D is unclear. V was clipped by 4 bases and J by 7 bases, with 8 bases between them. The CDR3 is 11 residues long. Germline-derived CDR1 and CDR2 are SEHNR and FQNEAQ (reference sequence).

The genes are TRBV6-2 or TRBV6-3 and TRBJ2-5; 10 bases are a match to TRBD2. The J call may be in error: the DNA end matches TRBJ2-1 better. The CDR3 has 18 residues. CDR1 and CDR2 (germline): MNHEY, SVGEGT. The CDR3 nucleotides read TGTGCCAGCAGTTATCAACTAGCGGGATTAGTCGTCTACAATGAGCAGTTCTTC. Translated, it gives CASSYQLAGLVVYNEQFF.

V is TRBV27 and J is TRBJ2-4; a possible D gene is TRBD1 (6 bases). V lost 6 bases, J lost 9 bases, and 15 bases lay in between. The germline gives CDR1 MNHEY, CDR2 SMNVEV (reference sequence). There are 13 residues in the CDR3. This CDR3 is CASSRTQGPIQYF. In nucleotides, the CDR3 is TGTGCCAGCAGCCGAACACAGGGTCCCATTCAGTACTTC.

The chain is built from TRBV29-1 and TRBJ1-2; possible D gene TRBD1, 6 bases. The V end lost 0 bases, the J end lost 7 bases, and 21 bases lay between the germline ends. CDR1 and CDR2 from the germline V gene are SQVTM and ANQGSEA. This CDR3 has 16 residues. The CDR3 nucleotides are TGCAGCGTTGAAGATGGGACCGGGACACCTCGGGTTGGCTACACCTTC. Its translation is CSVEDGTGTPRVGYTF. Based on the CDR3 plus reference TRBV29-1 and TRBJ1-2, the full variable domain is SAVISQKPSRDICQRGTSLTIQCQVDSQVTMMFWYRQQPGQSLTLIATANQGSEATYESGFVIDKFPISRPNLTFSTLTVSNMSPEDSSIYLCSVEDGTGTPRVGYTFGSGTRLTVV.

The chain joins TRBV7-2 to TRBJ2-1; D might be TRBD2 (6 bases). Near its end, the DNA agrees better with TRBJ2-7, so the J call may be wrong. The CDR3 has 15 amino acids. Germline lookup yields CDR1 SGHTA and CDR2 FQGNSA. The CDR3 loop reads CASSLGRLEGYEQYF. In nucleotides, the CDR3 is TGTGCCAGCAGCTTAGGCCGACTAGAGGGCTACGAGCAGTACTTC.

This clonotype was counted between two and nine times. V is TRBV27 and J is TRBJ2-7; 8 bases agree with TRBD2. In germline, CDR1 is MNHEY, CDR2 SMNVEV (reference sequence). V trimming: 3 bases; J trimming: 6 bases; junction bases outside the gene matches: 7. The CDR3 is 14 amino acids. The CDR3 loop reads CASSFTGGPVEQYF. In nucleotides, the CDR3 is TGTGCCAGCAGTTTCACGGGAGGGCCCGTCGAGCAGTACTTC.